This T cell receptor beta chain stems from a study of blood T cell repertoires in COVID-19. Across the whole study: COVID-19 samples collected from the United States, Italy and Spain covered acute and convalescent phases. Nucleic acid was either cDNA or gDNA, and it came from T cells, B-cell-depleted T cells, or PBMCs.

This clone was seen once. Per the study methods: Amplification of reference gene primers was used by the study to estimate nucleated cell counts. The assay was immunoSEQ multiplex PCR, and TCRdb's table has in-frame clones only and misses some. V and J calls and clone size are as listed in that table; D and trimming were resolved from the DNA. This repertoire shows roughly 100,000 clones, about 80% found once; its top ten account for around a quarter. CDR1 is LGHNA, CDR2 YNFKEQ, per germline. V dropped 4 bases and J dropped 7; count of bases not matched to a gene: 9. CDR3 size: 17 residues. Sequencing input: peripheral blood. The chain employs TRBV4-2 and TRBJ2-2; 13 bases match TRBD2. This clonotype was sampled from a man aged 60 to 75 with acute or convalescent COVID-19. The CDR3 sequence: CASSPGLAGEAGGELFF. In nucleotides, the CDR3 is TGTGCCAGCAGCCCCGGACTAGCGGGAGAAGCGGGCGGGGAGCTGTTTTTT.